The 17 T cell receptor beta chains in this list originate from one sample, sequenced in a study of cytomegalovirus exposure and HLA in healthy donors (dated by TCRdb to 2015 to 2018). The library came from the immunoSEQ multiplex PCR assay. This is the immuneACCESS table as TCRdb keeps it, with only in-frame sequences that have V and J called. A part of the clones is gone; compared with another copy, unresolved V genes explain less than half, and the rest is unexplained. This sample gives roughly 84,000 clones in total; around 90% of them show up just once. The biggest ten clones account for approximately 2% of the sample. Sequencing input: PBMCs. The receptors were sampled from a man aged 30 to 39 in good health and CMV-seronegative.

A single count supports this clone. The CDR3 DNA follows: TGCAGCGTTGAACGCGCGGGACAGGGGGATGGCTACACCTTC. Translation gives CSVERAGQGDGYTF. This chain joins TRBV29-1 and TRBJ1-2; 11 nucleotides agree with TRBD1. The trim removed 2 bases at V and 6 bases at J, leaving 5 bases unmatched. The germline V gene encodes CDR1 SQVTM and CDR2 ANQGSEA. The CDR3 runs to 14 residues.

V gene TRBV28 combines with J gene TRBJ1-5; a possible D gene is TRBD1 (5 bases). Looked up from germline, CDR1 is MDHEN and CDR2 is SYDVKM. Trimming removed 8 bases at V and 2 bases at J, with 22 bases between. The CDR3 is made up of 17 amino acids. The CDR3 loop is CASLKGNWGEGNQPQHF. The CDR3 DNA reads TGTGCCAGCCTTAAGGGAAATTGGGGGGAGGGCAATCAGCCCCAGCATTTT.

The V call is TRBV7-9, the J call TRBJ2-1; D remains unclear. The CDR3 runs to 15 residues. Germline CDR1 reads SEHNR; CDR2 reads FQNEAQ (reference sequence). V dropped 4 bases and J dropped 6 bases, with 16 bases sitting between them. In nucleotides, the CDR3 is TGTGCCAGCAGCTCACTGGTAGTCGCGTTCAATGAGCAGTTCTTC. As protein: CASSSLVVAFNEQFF.

The rearrangement uses TRBV10-3 and TRBJ2-3, with 7 bases lining up with TRBD1. Germline CDR1 reads ENHRY; CDR2 reads SYGVKD. The junction had 8 bases not matched to a gene; V was cut back by 2 bases and J by 0 bases. The CDR3 extends over 17 amino acids. The CDR3 protein is CAISEKGAITSTDTQYF. The CDR3 nucleotides read TGTGCCATCAGTGAGAAGGGGGCGATTACTAGCACAGATACGCAGTATTTT.

V and J are TRBV10-1 and TRBJ2-3, with no clear D. This CDR3 has 13 residues. In germline, CDR1 is WNHNN, CDR2 SYGVQD (reference sequence). V lost 0 bases to trimming and J lost 8 bases, with 9 bases between them. The CDR3 region is CASSESLVGTQYF. CDR3 nucleotides: TGCGCCAGCAGTGAGTCGCTAGTGGGTACGCAGTATTTT.

V usage is TRBV6-1 and J usage is TRBJ2-3; the match to TRBD1 covers 8 bases. Trimming took 8 bases from V and 3 from J; bases not matched to a gene: 4. Germline lookup yields CDR1 MNHNS and CDR2 SASEGT. This CDR3 has 13 amino acids. CDR3 DNA: TGTGCCAGCCAGGACAGGGTAACAGATACGCAGTATTTT. It is translated as CASQDRVTDTQYF.

The chain is built from TRBV7-2 and TRBJ1-5; D is perhaps TRBD1 (5 bases). Trimming stripped 1 base from V and 8 bases from J, with 12 bases between. CDR1 SGHTA and CDR2 FQGNSA come from the germline V gene. This CDR3 contains 14 residues. The CDR3 loop is CASSLVGGGEPQHF. The CDR3 DNA follows: TGTGCCAGCAGCTTAGTCGGGGGAGGGGAGCCCCAGCATTTT.

The DNA for the CDR3 is TGTGCCAGTAGTGGACAGGGGGTACTCACCCGGCGCTTAACTTATGGCTACACCTTC. This translates into CASSGQGVLTRRLTYGYTF. V gene TRBV19 combines with J gene TRBJ1-2; 10 bases fit TRBD1. CDR3 length: 19 amino acids. CDR1 LNHDA and CDR2 SQIVND come from the germline V gene (reference sequence). After removal of 5 bases from V and 5 bases from J, the junction contained 20 bases not matched to a gene.

The genes are TRBV6-5 and TRBJ2-2; a weak D match, TRBD2 (6 bases). This CDR3 has 16 amino acids. Germline CDR1 is MNHEY and CDR2 is SVGAGI. The V gene lost 2 bases and the J gene lost 6 bases, with 16 bases spanning the gap. The CDR3: CASSYEGGVGAGELFF. CDR3 nucleotides: TGTGCCAGCAGTTACGAAGGCGGGGTCGGGGCCGGGGAGCTGTTTTTT.

The V and J genes are TRBV18 and TRBJ1-1; TRBD1 might be the D (5 bases). This CDR3 comprises 14 residues. V lost 2 bases to trimming and J lost 0 bases, with 7 bases between them. Germline V gene sequence: CDR1 KGHSH, CDR2 LQKENI. The DNA for the CDR3 is TGTGCCAGCTCACCAGGGGGGATGAACACTGAAGCTTTCTTT. Encoded protein: CASSPGGMNTEAFF.

The rearrangement uses TRBV6-6 and TRBJ2-1, with D possibly matching TRBD2 (6 bases). Germline assignment: CDR1 MNHNY and CDR2 SVGAGI (reference sequence). V shed 6 bases and J shed 6 bases, with 15 bases lying between them. The CDR3 length is 14 residues. The CDR3 DNA sequence: TGTGCCAGCAGACTCGGGACTGCAGCCAATGAGCAGTTCTTC. This gives the protein CASRLGTAANEQFF.

The genes are TRBV25-1 and TRBJ2-7, with 8 bases fitting TRBD2. CDR1 MGHDK and CDR2 SYGVNS come from the germline V gene. The V and J ends lost 5 bases and 3 bases, in that order; junction bases with no gene match: 18. The CDR3 is made up of 18 amino acids. CDR3 protein: CASSPKLAVGGRNYEQYF. The CDR3 bases are TGTGCCAGCAGTCCAAAACTGGCGGTCGGCGGGAGGAACTACGAGCAGTACTTC.

The chain carries TRBV27 and TRBJ2-7, with 11 bases matching TRBD1. The V gene end was trimmed by 2 bases and the J gene end by 3 bases; junction bases not matched to a gene: 6. The CDR3 is 16 amino acids. Germline assignment: CDR1 MNHEY and CDR2 SMNVEV (reference sequence). CDR3 protein: CASSLDRTGGFYEQYF. The CDR3 coding sequence is TGTGCCAGCAGTTTAGATCGGACAGGGGGCTTCTACGAGCAGTACTTC.

This chain uses TRBV6-5 with TRBJ2-7; 8 nucleotides agree with TRBD1. Germline CDR1 and CDR2: MNHEY and SVGAGI. The ends lost 2 bases at V and 3 bases at J; junction bases unmatched: 3. This CDR3 comprises 14 residues. The CDR3 region has the DNA TGTGCCAGCAGTTACGTCAGGGGGCACTACGAGCAGTACTTC. Amino acid sequence: CASSYVRGHYEQYF.

The chain employs TRBV29-1 and TRBJ2-7, with a weak D call TRBD2 (7 bases). V lost 7 bases to trimming and J lost 9 bases, with 13 bases between them. The CDR3 sequence is 10 residues long. CDR1 and CDR2 from the germline V gene are SQVTM and ANQGSEA. CDR3: CSAGAGVQYF. In nucleotides, the CDR3 is TGCAGCGCAGGGGCGGGGGTGCAGTACTTC.

The chain is built from TRBV19 and TRBJ1-5; D is possibly TRBD1 (5 bases). The CDR3 is 18 residues long. V was clipped by 6 bases and J by 0 bases, with 21 bases between them. CDR1 is LNHDA, CDR2 SQIVND, per germline (reference sequence). The DNA of the CDR3 is TGTGCCAGTAGGGCAGCAAGGGGAATCAGATATAGCAATCAGCCCCAGCATTTT. It encodes CASRAARGIRYSNQPQHF.

V is TRBV7-9 and J is TRBJ1-1, with D tentatively TRBD1 (5 bases). Germline V gene sequence: CDR1 SEHNR, CDR2 FQNEAQ (reference sequence). The CDR3 loop spans 15 amino acids. The ends were cut back, 5 bases at V and 2 bases at J, with 15 bases in the middle. The CDR3 DNA is TGTGCCAGCAGCCCCCATGGACACCTTAACACTGAAGCTTTCTTT. Its protein is CASSPHGHLNTEAFF.